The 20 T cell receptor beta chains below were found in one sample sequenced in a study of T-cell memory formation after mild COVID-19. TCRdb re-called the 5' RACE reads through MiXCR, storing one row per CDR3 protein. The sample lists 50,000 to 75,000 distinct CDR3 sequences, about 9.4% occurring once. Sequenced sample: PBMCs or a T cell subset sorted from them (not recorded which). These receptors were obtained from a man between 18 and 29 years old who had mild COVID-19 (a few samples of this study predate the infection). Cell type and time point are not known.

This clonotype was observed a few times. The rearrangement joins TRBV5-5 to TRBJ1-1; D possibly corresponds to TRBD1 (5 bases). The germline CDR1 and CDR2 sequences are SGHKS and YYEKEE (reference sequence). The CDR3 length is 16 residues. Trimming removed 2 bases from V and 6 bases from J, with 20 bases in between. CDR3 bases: TGTGCCAGCAGCTTAACCGGGGACCCAACCAAGGCTGAAGCTTTCTTT. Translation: CASSLTGDPTKAEAFF. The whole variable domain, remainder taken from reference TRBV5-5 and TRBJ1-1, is DAGVTQSPTHLIKTRGQQVTLRCSPISGHKSVSWYQQVLGQGPQFIFQYYEKEERGRGNFPDRFSARQFPNYSSELNVNALLLGDSALYLCASSLTGDPTKAEAFFGQGTRLTVV.

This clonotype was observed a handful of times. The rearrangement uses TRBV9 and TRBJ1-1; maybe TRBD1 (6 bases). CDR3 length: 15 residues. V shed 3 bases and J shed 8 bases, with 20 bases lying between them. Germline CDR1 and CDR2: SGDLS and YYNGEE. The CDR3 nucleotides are TGTGCCAGCAGCGCCGGGCCCGGGGGCGCGGGGGAAGCTTTCTTT. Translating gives CASSAGPGGAGEAFF.

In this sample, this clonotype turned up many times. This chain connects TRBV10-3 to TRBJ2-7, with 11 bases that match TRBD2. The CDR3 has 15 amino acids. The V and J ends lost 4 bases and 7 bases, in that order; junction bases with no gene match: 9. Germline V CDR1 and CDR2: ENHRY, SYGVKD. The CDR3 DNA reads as TGTGCCATCAGTGCCGGGACTAGCGGACTGGGGGAGCAGTACTTC. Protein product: CAISAGTSGLGEQYF.

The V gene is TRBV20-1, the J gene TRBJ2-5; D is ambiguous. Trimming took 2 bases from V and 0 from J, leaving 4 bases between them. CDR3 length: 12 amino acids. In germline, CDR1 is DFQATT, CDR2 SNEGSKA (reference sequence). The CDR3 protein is CSARQYQETQYF. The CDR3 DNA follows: TGCAGTGCTAGACAGTACCAAGAGACCCAGTACTTC.

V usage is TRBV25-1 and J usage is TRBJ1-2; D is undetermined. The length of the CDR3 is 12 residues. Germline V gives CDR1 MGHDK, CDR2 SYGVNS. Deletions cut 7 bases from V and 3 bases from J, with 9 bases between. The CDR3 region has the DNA TGTGCCAGCAATACCGGGGACTATGGCTACACCTTC. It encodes CASNTGDYGYTF.

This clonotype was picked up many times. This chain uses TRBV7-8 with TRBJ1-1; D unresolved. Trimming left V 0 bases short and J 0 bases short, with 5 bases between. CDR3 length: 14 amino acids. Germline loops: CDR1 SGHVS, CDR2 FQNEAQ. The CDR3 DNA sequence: TGTGCCAGCAGCTTAGCGTCGGTGAACACTGAAGCTTTCTTT. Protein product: CASSLASVNTEAFF.

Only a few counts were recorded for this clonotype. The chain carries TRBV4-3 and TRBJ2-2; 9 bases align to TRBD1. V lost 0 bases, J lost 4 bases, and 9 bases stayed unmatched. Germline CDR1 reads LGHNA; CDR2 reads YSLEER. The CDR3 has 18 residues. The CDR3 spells CASSQDQDRGSPTGELFF. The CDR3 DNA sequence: TGCGCCAGCAGCCAAGATCAGGACAGGGGATCCCCCACCGGGGAGCTGTTTTTT.

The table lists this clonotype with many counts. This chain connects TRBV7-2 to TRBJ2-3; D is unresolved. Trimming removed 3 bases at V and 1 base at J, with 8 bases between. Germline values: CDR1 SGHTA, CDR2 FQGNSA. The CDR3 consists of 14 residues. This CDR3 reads CASSFSAGTDTQYF. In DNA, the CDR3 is TGTGCCAGCAGCTTTTCCGCGGGCACAGATACGCAGTATTTT.

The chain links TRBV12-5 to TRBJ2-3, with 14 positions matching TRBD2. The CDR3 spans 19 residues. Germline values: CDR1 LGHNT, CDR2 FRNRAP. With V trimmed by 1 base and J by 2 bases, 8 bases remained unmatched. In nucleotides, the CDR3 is TGTGCTAGTGGTTTGGGACTAGCGGGGGGGGGAACCTACACAGATACGCAGTATTTT. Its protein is CASGLGLAGGGTYTDTQYF. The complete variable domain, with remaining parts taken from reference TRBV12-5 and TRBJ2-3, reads DARVTQTPRHKVTEMGQEVTMRCQPILGHNTVFWYRQTMMQGLELLAYFRNRAPLDDSGMPKDRFSAEMPDATLATLKIQPSEPRDSAVYFCASGLGLAGGGTYTDTQYFGPGTRLTVL.

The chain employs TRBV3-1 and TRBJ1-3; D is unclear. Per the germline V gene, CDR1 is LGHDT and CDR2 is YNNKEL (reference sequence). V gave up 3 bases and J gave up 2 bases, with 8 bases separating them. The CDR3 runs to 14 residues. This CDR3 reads CASSHLTAGNTIYF. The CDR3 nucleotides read TGTGCCAGCAGCCATCTCACCGCTGGAAACACCATATATTTT.

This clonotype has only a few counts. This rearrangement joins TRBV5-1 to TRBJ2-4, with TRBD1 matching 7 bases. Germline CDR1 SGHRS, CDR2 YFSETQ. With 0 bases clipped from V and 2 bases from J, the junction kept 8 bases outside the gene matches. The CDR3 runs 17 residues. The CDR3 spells CASSLEAGGVSKNIQYF. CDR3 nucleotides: TGCGCCAGCAGCTTGGAGGCAGGGGGAGTATCCAAAAACATTCAGTACTTC.

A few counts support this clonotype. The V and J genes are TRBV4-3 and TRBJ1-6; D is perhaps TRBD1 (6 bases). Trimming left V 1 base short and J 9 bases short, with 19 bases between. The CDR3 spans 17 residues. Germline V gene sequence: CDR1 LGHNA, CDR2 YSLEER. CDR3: CASSQAPKGVGISPLHF. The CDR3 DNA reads TGCGCCAGCAGCCAAGCTCCCAAGGGGGTAGGGATTTCACCCCTCCACTTT.

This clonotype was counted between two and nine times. The chain's CDR3 is CASTQWSGTEAFF. The CDR3 DNA reads TGTGCCAGCACACAGTGGTCCGGGACTGAAGCTTTCTTT. This chain uses TRBV25-1 with TRBJ1-1; unclear D gene. The length of the CDR3 is 13 residues. Germline values: CDR1 MGHDK, CDR2 SYGVNS. V gave up 7 bases and J gave up 5 bases, with 14 bases separating them.

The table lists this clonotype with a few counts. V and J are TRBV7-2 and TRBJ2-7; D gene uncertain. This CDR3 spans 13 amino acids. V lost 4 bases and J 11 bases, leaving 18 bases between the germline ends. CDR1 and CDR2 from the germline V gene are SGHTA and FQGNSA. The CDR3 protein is CASSSSYSVSKYF. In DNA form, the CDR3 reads TGTGCCAGCAGCTCGTCCTATTCCGTAAGCAAGTACTTC.

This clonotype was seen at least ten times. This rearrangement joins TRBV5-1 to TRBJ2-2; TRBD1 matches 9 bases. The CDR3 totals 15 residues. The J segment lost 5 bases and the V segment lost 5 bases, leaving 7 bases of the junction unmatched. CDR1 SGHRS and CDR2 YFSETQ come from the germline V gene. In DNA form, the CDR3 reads TGCGCCAGCAGATCGGGACAGGGATGGACCGGGGAGCTGTTTTTT. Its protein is CASRSGQGWTGELFF.

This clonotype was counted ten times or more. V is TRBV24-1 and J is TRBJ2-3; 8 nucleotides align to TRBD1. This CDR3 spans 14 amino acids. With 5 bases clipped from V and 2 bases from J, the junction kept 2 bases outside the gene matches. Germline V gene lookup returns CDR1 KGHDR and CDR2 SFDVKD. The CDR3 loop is CATSGDRTTDTQYF. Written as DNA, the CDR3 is TGTGCCACCAGTGGGGACAGGACCACAGATACGCAGTATTTT.

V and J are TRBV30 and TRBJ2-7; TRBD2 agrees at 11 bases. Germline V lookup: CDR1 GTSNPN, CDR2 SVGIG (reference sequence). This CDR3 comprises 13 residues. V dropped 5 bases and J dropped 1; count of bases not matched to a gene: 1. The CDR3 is CAWLAGGSYEQYF. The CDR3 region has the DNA TGTGCCTGGCTAGCGGGGGGATCCTACGAGCAGTACTTC.

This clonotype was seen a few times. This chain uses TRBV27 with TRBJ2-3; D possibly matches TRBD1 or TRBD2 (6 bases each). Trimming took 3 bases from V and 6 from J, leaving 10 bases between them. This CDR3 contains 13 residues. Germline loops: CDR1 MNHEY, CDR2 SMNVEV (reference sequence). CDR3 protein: CASSFTGRDTQYF. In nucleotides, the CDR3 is TGTGCCAGCAGTTTCACAGGGAGGGATACGCAGTATTTT.

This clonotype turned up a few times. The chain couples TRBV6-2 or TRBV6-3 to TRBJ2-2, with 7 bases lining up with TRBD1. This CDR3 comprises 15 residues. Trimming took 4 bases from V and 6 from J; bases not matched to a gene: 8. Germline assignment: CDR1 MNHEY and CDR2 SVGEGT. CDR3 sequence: CASSSRDRGPGELFF. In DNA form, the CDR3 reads TGTGCCAGCAGTTCCCGGGACAGAGGGCCCGGGGAGCTGTTTTTT.

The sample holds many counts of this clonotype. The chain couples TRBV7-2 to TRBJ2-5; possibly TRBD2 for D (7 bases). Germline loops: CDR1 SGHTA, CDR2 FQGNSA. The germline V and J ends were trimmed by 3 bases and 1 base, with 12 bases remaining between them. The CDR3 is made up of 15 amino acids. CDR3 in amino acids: CASSLRGPLQETQYF. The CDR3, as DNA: TGTGCCAGCAGCTTGCGGGGGCCGCTCCAAGAGACCCAGTACTTC.